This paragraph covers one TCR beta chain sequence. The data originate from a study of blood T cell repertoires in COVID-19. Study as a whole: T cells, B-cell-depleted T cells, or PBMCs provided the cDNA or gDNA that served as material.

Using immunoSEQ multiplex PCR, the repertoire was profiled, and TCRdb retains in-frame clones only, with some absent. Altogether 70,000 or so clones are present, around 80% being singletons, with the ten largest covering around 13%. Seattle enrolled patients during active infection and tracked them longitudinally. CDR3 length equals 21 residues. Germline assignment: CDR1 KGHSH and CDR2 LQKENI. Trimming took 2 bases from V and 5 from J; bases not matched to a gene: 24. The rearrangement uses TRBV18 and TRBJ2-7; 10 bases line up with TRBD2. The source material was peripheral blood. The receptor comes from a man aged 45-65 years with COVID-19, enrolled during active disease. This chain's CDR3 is CASSPRSPSTLAGELKNEQYF. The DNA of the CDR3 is TGTGCCAGCTCACCAAGGTCCCCATCAACCCTAGCGGGAGAACTCAAGAACGAGCAGTACTTC.